Described below is a single TCR beta chain sequence and its context. Its specificity is not known. This sample stems from a study of cytomegalovirus exposure and HLA in healthy donors. Germline trimming cut 4 bases from V and 6 bases from J; bases unmatched to any gene: 4. The CDR3 is made up of 14 amino acids. Germline V lookup: CDR1 KGHSH, CDR2 LQKENI. Overall study findings and caveats: Across donors, most TCRs were seen rarely, yet some public ones were widespread. Specificity of three CMV-associated chains for CMV antigens was verified in vitro. Investigators reported 164 TCR beta chains as tied to cytomegalovirus.

This table comes from immunoSEQ multiplex PCR, and its TCRdb copy is limited to in-frame clones, with some not included. Of 200,000 to 300,000 clones in the sample, more than 85% were seen once. Sample: PBMCs. The chain is built from TRBV18 and TRBJ1-5; TRBD1 matches 9 bases. This sequence originates from a young man in good health and CMV-seropositive. Here the CDR3 DNA reads TGTGCCAGCTCACTGGGACAGGGAGTTCAGCCCCAGCATTTT. Its protein is CASSLGQGVQPQHF.